This T cell receptor beta chain was sequenced for a study of patients and donors after allogeneic stem cell transplantation. This clonotype has only a few counts. TCRdb analysed the RT-PCR reads with MiXCR anew, one entry per CDR3 protein. The sample lists roughly 230,000 distinct CDR3 sequences; 11% to 15% were seen once. The CDR3 covers 19 residues. Germline CDR1 is LGHNA and CDR2 is YNFKEQ. Trimming at V came to 0 bases and at J to 0 bases, leaving 10 bases not matched to a gene. Sequenced input: blood, either unsorted or a sorted T cell fraction (not recorded which). The source is a human donor who was either an allogeneic HSCT recipient or a stem cell or donor lymphocyte infusion donor (not recorded which). It is not recorded whose cells these are; they may come from a transplant donor. The V gene is TRBV4-2, the J gene TRBJ2-4; TRBD1 aligns across 8 bases. The CDR3 here is CASSQEYGRGQLAKNIQYF. In DNA form, the CDR3 reads TGTGCCAGCAGCCAAGAATACGGCAGGGGGCAGCTAGCCAAAAACATTCAGTACTTC.